This T cell receptor (beta chain) was observed in a study of T cells after yellow fever vaccination. TCRdb reanalysed the 5' RACE reads using MiXCR and keeps one entry per CDR3 protein. This table has about 400,000 distinct CDR3 sequences, 6.2% appearing once. There are a few counts of this clonotype. The TCR originated in a young man who received the YFV17D yellow fever vaccine. Specimen: PBMCs, collected 5 days after the yellow fever booster vaccination.

The CDR3 DNA reads as TGTGCCAGCAGTCCCCGGAGGGTCCAAGAGACCCAGTACTTC. Protein product: CASSPRRVQETQYF. This chain links TRBV6-2 or TRBV6-3 with TRBJ2-5; a weak D match, TRBD2 (6 bases). Per the germline V gene, CDR1 is MNHEY and CDR2 is SVGEGT. With 5 bases removed from V and 1 base from J, the gap between germline ends came to 11 bases. The CDR3 is made up of 14 amino acids.